The 5 T cell receptor beta chains below come from one sample, sequenced in a study of T cell repertoires in cytomegalovirus infection. TCRdb reanalysed the reads using MiXCR and keeps one entry per CDR3 protein. The sample has about 150,000 distinct CDR3 sequences, roughly a quarter seen once; the top ten hold over 9.5%. Source material: PBMCs. These receptors originate from a human donor in good health (CMV status not recorded). Some clones in this sample may be carry-over from other donors' samples.

The CDR3 reads CASSFEGGDTEAFF. DNA for the CDR3: TGTGCCAGCAGCTTCGAGGGGGGGGACACTGAAGCTTTCTTT. The chain joins TRBV7-8 to TRBJ1-1, with a weak D call TRBD1 (6 bases). V lost 3 bases and J lost 3, with 11 bases in between. From germline, CDR1 is SGHVS and CDR2 FQNEAQ. This CDR3 is built from 14 residues. The entire variable domain, with the rest obtained from reference TRBV7-8 and TRBJ1-1, is as follows: GAGVSQSPRYKVAKRGQDVALRCDPISGHVSLFWYQQALGQGPEFLTYFQNEAQLDKSGLPSDRFFAERPEGSVSTLKIQRTQQEDSAVYLCASSFEGGDTEAFFGQGTRLTVV.

The chain employs TRBV19 and TRBJ1-5; weak D call: TRBD1 (5 bases). Germline CDR1 LNHDA, CDR2 SQIVND (reference sequence). The V gene lost 6 bases and the J gene lost 1 base, with 16 bases spanning the gap. The CDR3 covers 16 residues. The CDR3 protein is CASRQLGGRSNQPQHF. The CDR3 DNA is TGTGCCAGTAGGCAGCTGGGGGGGAGAAGCAATCAGCCCCAGCATTTT.

Comments on this clonotype: This may stem from a read error, because a much larger clone lies one nucleotide away. This sequence joins TRBV12-3 or TRBV12-4 and TRBJ1-1; tentatively, D is TRBD1 (5 bases). The V and J ends lost 1 base and 5 bases respectively, with 14 bases between them. The CDR3 is 15 residues long. The CDR3 nucleotides read TGTGCCAGCAGTTTAGAGGGTTCGGGGGGGACTGAAGCTTTCTTT. Its translation is CASSLEGSGGTEAFF.

This clonotype was seen ten or more times. The CDR3, as DNA: TGTGCCAGCAGCCGCGGGACAGCCTACCCCGGTGAAGCTTTCTTT. Translating gives CASSRGTAYPGEAFF. The V call is TRBV7-8, the J call TRBJ1-1, with 7 bases lining up with TRBD1. Germline CDR1 reads SGHVS; CDR2 reads FQNEAQ. V was pared by 5 bases and J by 7 bases, with 13 bases of the junction left unmatched. The CDR3 is 15 residues long.

This clonotype appeared a few times. This rearrangement joins TRBV28 to TRBJ2-7; 8 nucleotides align to TRBD2. There are 15 residues in the CDR3. Germline V gives CDR1 MDHEN, CDR2 SYDVKM. Trimming took 4 bases from V and 3 from J; bases not matched to a gene: 8. As DNA, the CDR3 is TGTGCCAGCAGTTCGACCGGGACTAGGTACTACGAGCAGTACTTC. It is translated as CASSSTGTRYYEQYF.